This T cell receptor beta chain was recovered during a study of T cell responses to AZD1222 COVID-19 vaccine. The CDR3 is made up of 14 amino acids. Germline lookup yields CDR1 MGHDK and CDR2 SYGVNS. Trimming removed 0 bases from V and 4 bases from J, with 10 bases in between. Repertoires were generated with immunoSEQ multiplex PCR, while TCRdb's copy carries only in-frame clones and drops some. This table holds around 71,000 clones, 80% found once. Second-dose intervals near 4 or 12 weeks were combined. The chain employs TRBV25-1 and TRBJ2-7; no definite D call. The source material was peripheral blood, sampled 28 days after the second AZD1222 dose. This TCR was recovered from an adult who received the AZD1222 COVID-19 vaccine. CDR3 nucleotides: TGTGCCAGCAGTGAATACCCCTCCTCTTACGAGCAGTACTTC. Its protein product is CASSEYPSSYEQYF.